This T cell receptor (beta chain) was found in a study of regulatory T cells in long-lasting Graves disease. The CDR3 length is 14 residues. Germline lookup yields CDR1 LNHDA and CDR2 SQIVND (reference sequence). The V end lost 3 bases, the J end lost 6 bases, and 12 bases lay between the germline ends. This clonotype was observed at least ten times. The antigen is unknown. The time point here: newly diagnosed GD, antithyroid drugs for less than 3 months. The TCR library was made from RNA that had been extracted from PBMCs in TRIzol. The collection involved drawing approximately 9.9 milliliters of peripheral blood into EDTA tubes. Study conclusions and caveats: Peripheral blood, not thyroid tissue, was the sole material studied. Segments TRBV28, TRBJ1-2 and TRBJ2-5 showed preferential usage in persistent disease. Patients with persistent Graves' had lower TCR diversity than newly diagnosed patients.

The TCR beta library used iRepertoire HTBI primers with Arm-PCR amplification of CDR3. TCRdb itself ran the multiplex PCR reads through MiXCR, one entry per CDR3 protein. The data hold around 250,000 distinct CDR3 sequences, with 20% to 25% observed a single time. This TCR was sampled from a female donor with Graves disease. Here the sequenced sample was peripheral blood mononuclear cells (PBMCs), taken at new diagnosis, from a patient treated with antithyroid drugs. The chain combines TRBV19 with TRBJ2-1; D possibly corresponds to TRBD1 (5 bases). CDR3 sequence (DNA): TGTGCCAGTAGTATCCAGGGAATGAGCAATGAGCAGTTCTTC. It translates to CASSIQGMSNEQFF.